These 8 T cell receptor beta chains were sequenced from one sample in a study of cytomegalovirus exposure and HLA in healthy donors. PCR used 60 Vbeta primers and 13 Jbeta primers. The protocol was immunoSEQ multiplex PCR, while the TCRdb copy is restricted to in-frame clones and leaves out a portion. In the table there are 100,000 to 150,000 clones, 65% to 80% of which are singletons. Material for sequencing was PBMCs. The receptors here all came from a middle-aged woman in good health and CMV-seropositive.

This clone has a single count. The V and J genes are TRBV4-3 and TRBJ2-1, with 9 bases identical to TRBD1. The CDR3 extends over 15 amino acids. Germline trimming cut 4 bases from V and 2 bases from J; bases unmatched to any gene: 3. Germline V lookup: CDR1 LGHNA, CDR2 YSLEER. The CDR3 loop is CASSLGTGPYNEQFF. In DNA form, the CDR3 reads TGCGCCAGCAGCCTAGGGACAGGGCCCTACAATGAGCAGTTCTTC.

This clone was found a few times. The V gene is TRBV30, the J gene TRBJ1-5; D gene unclear. This CDR3 has 16 amino acids. V was cut by 0 bases and J by 0 bases, with 12 bases left in between. Germline values: CDR1 GTSNPN, CDR2 SVGIG (reference sequence). This CDR3 is CAWSVPGLHSNQPQHF. The CDR3 nucleotides are TGTGCCTGGAGTGTACCAGGTTTGCATAGCAATCAGCCCCAGCATTTT.

This clone was recorded once. The CDR3 loop reads CASSVSTTEAFF. Written as DNA, the CDR3 is TGTGCCAGCAGTGTTTCTACCACTGAAGCTTTCTTT. This chain links TRBV28 with TRBJ1-1; D not resolved. CDR3 length: 12 amino acids. The germline CDR1 and CDR2 sequences are MDHEN and SYDVKM. V shed 5 bases and J shed 4 bases, with 8 bases lying between them.

This clone was counted a few times. The chain is built from TRBV13 and TRBJ2-1; D is unclear. The V gene's germline CDR1 is PRHDT and CDR2 FYEKMQ (reference sequence). The CDR3 spans 12 residues. Between the trimmed V and J ends, which lost 6 bases and 11 bases, there was a span of 14 bases. The CDR3 loop is CASSLGPQKQFF. The CDR3 DNA follows: TGTGCCAGCAGTCTAGGCCCTCAGAAGCAGTTCTTC.

This chain links TRBV6-1 with TRBJ2-7, with D perhaps TRBD1 (6 bases). Trimming pared 2 bases from V and 3 bases from J, leaving 8 bases between. The CDR3 is 13 residues long. The germline V gene encodes CDR1 MNHNS and CDR2 SASEGT. This CDR3 reads CASSEQGSYEQYF. CDR3 nucleotide sequence: TGTGCCAGCAGTGAACAGGGGAGCTACGAGCAGTACTTC.

The CDR3 is CASSDQGQETQYF. The DNA of the CDR3 is TGTGCCAGCAGCGATCAGGGCCAAGAGACCCAGTACTTC. This chain links TRBV21-1 with TRBJ2-5; the tabulated D call, TRBD1, remains unverified against the DNA. TRBV21-1 is marked as a pseudogene. CDR3 length: 13 amino acids.

This sequence joins TRBV29-1 and TRBJ2-1; D may be TRBD2 (6 bases). The V gene lost 1 base and the J gene lost 6 bases, with 10 bases spanning the gap. CDR1 and CDR2 from the germline V gene are SQVTM and ANQGSEA. This CDR3 spans 13 amino acids. The CDR3 DNA sequence: TGCAGCGTTGAAGGCGGGGACCTCAATGAGCAGTTCTTC. This gives the protein CSVEGGDLNEQFF.

The rearrangement uses TRBV2 and TRBJ2-3, with D possibly matching TRBD2 (5 bases). The CDR3 covers 13 residues. From germline, CDR1 is SNHLY and CDR2 FYNNEI. V was pared by 5 bases and J by 8 bases, with 14 bases between. CDR3 coding DNA: TGTGCCAGCAGTTCCGGACCCCGGGGTACGCAGTATTTT. Its protein product is CASSSGPRGTQYF.